These 25 T cell receptor beta chains were all obtained from the same sample, sequenced in a study of blood T cell repertoires in COVID-19 (TCRdb year 2020). Library prep was done by the immunoSEQ multiplex PCR assay. Sourced from immuneACCESS, this table was stored by TCRdb with only in-frame sequences that have V and J called. A share of the clones is absent; for the studies checked, an unresolved V gene accounts for under half, and the remainder has no known explanation. The sample yields over 150,000 clones; around 85% were counted once. The ten largest make up over 25% of the sample. The sample taken for sequencing was peripheral blood. The receptors originated from a woman aged 55-69 years with acute or convalescent COVID-19.

The chain links TRBV11-2 to TRBJ1-2; D is undetermined. The germline V gene has CDR1 SGHAT and CDR2 FQNNGV. CDR3 length: 11 amino acids. V was trimmed by 5 bases and J by 5 bases, leaving 6 bases between them. The CDR3 reads CASSPGYGYTF. Written as DNA, the CDR3 is TGTGCCAGCAGCCCCGGGTATGGCTACACCTTC. The full variable domain, completed using reference TRBV11-2 and TRBJ1-2, is EAGVAQSPRYKIIEKRQSVAFWCNPISGHATLYWYQQILGQGPKLLIQFQNNGVVDDSQLPKDRFSAERLKGVDSTLKIQPAKLEDSAVYLCASSPGYGYTFGSGTRLTVV.

This clone was recorded only once. The rearrangement joins TRBV4-1 to TRBJ1-2; 7 bases are shared with TRBD1. CDR1 and CDR2 from the germline V gene are MGHRA and YSYEKL. Unmatched junction bases numbered 9, after V lost 0 bases and J lost 2 bases. This CDR3 region has 17 residues. The CDR3 coding sequence is TGCGCCAGCAGCCAAGATACAGGGGCCGGTGCGAACTATGGCTACACCTTC. The encoded protein is CASSQDTGAGANYGYTF.

This clone came up a few times. The chain recombines TRBV5-1 with TRBJ2-3; TRBD2 aligns across 8 bases. V shed 4 bases, J shed 1 base, and the junction held 8 bases outside the gene matches. The CDR3 has 16 amino acids. The V gene's germline CDR1 is SGHRS and CDR2 YFSETQ. The CDR3 spells CASSPGLVGGTDTQYF. DNA of the CDR3: TGCGCCAGCAGCCCGGGACTAGTTGGGGGCACAGATACGCAGTATTTT.

The chain uses TRBV5-1 and TRBJ2-7, with a possible D match to TRBD1 (6 bases). Trimming left V 1 base short and J 0 bases short, with 11 bases between. Per the germline V gene, CDR1 is SGHRS and CDR2 is YFSETQ. The length of the CDR3 is 15 residues. The chain's CDR3 is CASSLSGTPSYEQYF. The DNA of the CDR3 is TGCGCCAGCAGCTTGTCGGGGACACCCTCCTACGAGCAGTACTTC.

This chain connects TRBV30 to TRBJ1-4; D not resolved. Trimming left V 4 bases short and J 0 bases short, with 6 bases between. The CDR3 runs to 13 residues. Germline V gene sequence: CDR1 GTSNPN, CDR2 SVGIG (reference sequence). The CDR3 region is CAWMRATNEKLFF. The CDR3 nucleotides read TGTGCCTGGATGAGGGCAACTAATGAAAAACTGTTTTTT.

The gene calls are TRBV27 and TRBJ1-5; perhaps TRBD1 as D (6 bases). From germline, CDR1 is MNHEY and CDR2 SMNVEV (reference sequence). CDR3 length: 16 amino acids. Trimming took off 2 bases at V and 0 bases at J, with 11 bases between the two ends. Here the CDR3 reads CASSLRQVNSNQPQHF. The CDR3 DNA reads TGTGCCAGCAGTTTAAGACAGGTGAATAGCAATCAGCCCCAGCATTTT.

The chain is built from TRBV12-3 or TRBV12-4 and TRBJ1-1; 7 nucleotides align to TRBD1. Losses at the gene ends were 5 bases for V and 8 bases for J; bases not matched to a gene: 5. This CDR3 contains 12 residues. The CDR3 nucleotides are TGTGCCAGCAGTGACAGGGTAGTAGAAGCTTTCTTT. Its protein is CASSDRVVEAFF.

The chain couples TRBV5-1 to TRBJ2-1; tentatively, D is TRBD2 (6 bases). The ends were cut back, 3 bases at V and 0 bases at J, with 13 bases in the middle. CDR1 and CDR2 from the germline V gene are SGHRS and YFSETQ. This CDR3 region has 16 residues. The CDR3, as DNA: TGCGCCAGCAGCTCCAGCGGGTCCAGCTCCTACAATGAGCAGTTCTTC. Translating gives CASSSSGSSSYNEQFF. Filled out from reference TRBV5-1 and TRBJ2-1, the complete variable domain reads KAGVTQTPRYLIKTRGQQVTLSCSPISGHRSVSWYQQTPGQGLQFLFEYFSETQRNKGNFPGRFSGRQFSNSRSEMNVSTLELGDSALYLCASSSSGSSSYNEQFFGPGTRLTVL.

The rearrangement links TRBV30 to TRBJ1-5; 10 bases agree with TRBD1. V shed 5 bases and J 4 bases; nucleotides not matched to a gene: 8. Germline loops: CDR1 GTSNPN, CDR2 SVGIG (reference sequence). CDR3 length: 15 residues. In nucleotides, the CDR3 is TGTGCCTGGGCAAACTCGGGACAGGGGAATCAGCCCCAGCATTTT. This gives the protein CAWANSGQGNQPQHF.

The chain employs TRBV4-1 and TRBJ2-7; possibly TRBD1 for D (6 bases). The CDR3 is made up of 15 amino acids. Trimming removed 2 bases from V and 7 bases from J, with 18 bases in between. CDR1 and CDR2 from the germline V gene are MGHRA and YSYEKL. CDR3 in amino acids: CASSQTGSRPDEQYF. DNA for the CDR3: TGCGCCAGCAGCCAAACAGGGTCCAGGCCTGATGAGCAGTACTTC.

The J gene is TRBJ1-6, the V gene TRBV27, with 7 bases aligning to TRBD1. The CDR3 contains 14 residues. CDR1 MNHEY and CDR2 SMNVEV come from the germline V gene (reference sequence). J gave up 8 bases and V 5 bases, and 6 bases lay outside the gene matches. CDR3: CASSLGQAYSPLHF. The DNA of the CDR3 is TGTGCCAGCAGTCTAGGACAGGCTTATTCACCCCTCCACTTT.

The rearrangement uses TRBV7-8 and TRBJ1-6; D is perhaps TRBD1 (6 bases). Germline CDR1 SGHVS, CDR2 FQNEAQ. The V end was cut by 5 bases, the J end by 9 bases, with 17 bases between. This CDR3 contains 15 residues. CDR3 DNA: TGTGCCAGCAGCAACTACAGGGACCGAAGTTCACCCCTCCACTTT. Translating it yields CASSNYRDRSSPLHF.

The V call is TRBV6-5, the J call TRBJ1-6; D is possibly TRBD1 (5 bases). CDR3 length: 14 residues. Germline V gives CDR1 MNHEY, CDR2 SVGAGI. V lost 6 bases, J lost 8 bases, and 14 bases lay in between. CDR3 in DNA: TGTGCCAGCAGGGGGGGAGTGTTTGATTCACCCCTCCACTTT. This sequence encodes CASRGGVFDSPLHF.

The chain couples TRBV27 to TRBJ1-4, with 8 nucleotides matching TRBD1. Germline CDR1 is MNHEY and CDR2 is SMNVEV (reference sequence). Trimming at V came to 5 bases and at J to 4 bases, leaving 9 bases not matched to a gene. This CDR3 contains 16 residues. CDR3 loop: CASSAGTGVNNEKLFF. CDR3 nucleotide sequence: TGTGCCAGCAGTGCTGGGACAGGCGTTAATAATGAAAAACTGTTTTTT.

V gene TRBV7-3 combines with J gene TRBJ2-2; the D gene is possibly TRBD2 (5 bases). This CDR3 has 18 amino acids. Trimming left V 5 bases short and J 5 bases short, with 24 bases between. Germline V gene data show CDR1 as SGHTA and CDR2 as FQGTGA. For the CDR3, the DNA is TGTGCCAGCAGCCCCATGGGAGTGCCGGGCGGTGGAACCGGGGAGCTGTTTTTT. Residues: CASSPMGVPGGGTGELFF.

This clone was seen a handful of times. The V call is TRBV5-5, the J call TRBJ2-7, with D perhaps TRBD2 (7 bases). Trimming pared 4 bases from V and 4 bases from J, leaving 15 bases between. The CDR3 runs to 14 residues. The germline V gene has CDR1 SGHKS and CDR2 YYEKEE (reference sequence). The CDR3 reads CASSPLGGLYEQYF. The CDR3 DNA follows: TGTGCCAGCAGCCCCCTGGGGGGGCTGTACGAGCAGTACTTC.

The J gene is TRBJ1-5, the V gene TRBV19; no reliable D call. V gave up 3 bases and J gave up 4 bases, with 10 bases separating them. The length of the CDR3 is 14 residues. Germline V gene lookup returns CDR1 LNHDA and CDR2 SQIVND (reference sequence). Here the CDR3 reads CASSIGQNNQPQHF. DNA of the CDR3: TGTGCCAGTAGTATTGGGCAGAATAATCAGCCCCAGCATTTT. The variable domain in full, with the rest retrieved from reference TRBV19 and TRBJ1-5, is DGGITQSPKYLFRKEGQNVTLSCEQNLNHDAMYWYRQDPGQGLRLIYYSQIVNDFQKGDIAEGYSVSREKKESFPLTVTSAQKNPTAFYLCASSIGQNNQPQHFGDGTRLSIL.

The J gene is TRBJ2-2, the V gene TRBV11-2; 9 bases line up with TRBD1. The CDR3 extends over 15 amino acids. CDR1 and CDR2 (germline): SGHAT, FQNNGV. Trimming cost V 8 bases and J 5 bases; bases outside gene matches: 9. CDR3 protein: CASSDGQGRTGELFF. The CDR3 DNA is TGTGCCAGCTCCGACGGACAGGGGAGAACCGGGGAGCTGTTTTTT.

The chain combines TRBV2 with TRBJ1-2; 7 positions match TRBD1. With V trimmed by 8 bases and J by 0 bases, 9 bases remained unmatched. Germline V gives CDR1 SNHLY, CDR2 FYNNEI. The length of the CDR3 is 15 residues. The CDR3 protein is CASSGQALTNYGYTF. The DNA for the CDR3 is TGTGCCAGCTCTGGACAGGCATTAACTAACTATGGCTACACCTTC.

This sequence joins TRBV25-1 and TRBJ1-1; possible D gene TRBD1, 6 bases. V was shortened by 7 bases and J by 3 bases, with 15 bases between the two germline ends. CDR3 length equals 14 residues. CDR1 and CDR2 (germline): MGHDK, SYGVNS. The CDR3 here is CASTMDSFYTEAFF. DNA for the CDR3: TGTGCCAGCACAATGGACAGCTTTTACACTGAAGCTTTCTTT.

V is TRBV11-2 and J is TRBJ2-1; no firm D call. Trimming took off 0 bases at V and 11 bases at J, with 8 bases between the two ends. This CDR3 comprises 12 residues. Germline V lookup: CDR1 SGHAT, CDR2 FQNNGV. The CDR3 DNA is TGTGCCAGCAGCTTAGAACAACTAAAGCAGTTCTTC. Translated, it gives CASSLEQLKQFF.

V usage is TRBV27 and J usage is TRBJ1-1; TRBD1 aligns across 7 bases. Unmatched junction bases numbered 8, after V lost 2 bases and J lost 5 bases. CDR3 length: 15 amino acids. Germline lookup yields CDR1 MNHEY and CDR2 SMNVEV (reference sequence). The CDR3 region has the DNA TGTGCCAGCAGTTTAGGCCCAGGGGGGCGAACTGAAGCTTTCTTT. It specifies CASSLGPGGRTEAFF.

This chain connects TRBV29-1 to TRBJ2-3, with TRBD2 identical over 12 bases. The ends lost 4 bases at V and 4 bases at J; junction bases unmatched: 9. CDR1 and CDR2 (germline): SQVTM, ANQGSEA. This CDR3 is 16 amino acids long. The CDR3 DNA reads as TGCAGCGTTGGGATACTAGCGGGGGGCCGTCCAGATACGCAGTATTTT. This translates into CSVGILAGGRPDTQYF.

The chain links TRBV9 to TRBJ1-1; D is unclear. This CDR3 has 17 amino acids. The germline V and J ends were trimmed by 0 bases and 0 bases, with 15 bases remaining between them. Germline V CDR1 and CDR2: SGDLS, YYNGEE. The CDR3 region has the DNA TGTGCCAGCAGCGTAGGGTCCGATTCCACTCTGAACACTGAAGCTTTCTTT. Translation gives CASSVGSDSTLNTEAFF.

The chain links TRBV4-1 to TRBJ1-5, with D maybe TRBD1 (5 bases). Germline loops: CDR1 MGHRA, CDR2 YSYEKL. Trimming took off 0 bases at V and 3 bases at J, with 15 bases between the two ends. The CDR3 runs 17 residues. The CDR3 sequence is CASSQDHMTEFNQPQHF. CDR3 sequence (DNA): TGCGCCAGCAGCCAAGATCACATGACAGAATTCAATCAGCCCCAGCATTTT.